This T cell receptor beta chain stems from a study of Graves' ophthalmopathy and Graves' hyperthyroidism. The CDR3 is 16 residues long. Germline V gene data show CDR1 as SGHAT and CDR2 as FQNNGV. Trimming at V came to 2 bases and at J to 3 bases, leaving 8 bases not matched to a gene. From RNA, the CDR3 regions of TCR beta chains were amplified and sequenced. An initial RT-PCR round employing HTBI primers preceded a second-round multiplex PCR. Each CDR3 protein is one row after TCRdb ran MiXCR on the multiplex PCR reads. Of around 1,200,000 distinct CDR3 sequences detected, approximately 35% appear once; the ten largest clones hold 11%. Diagnosis relied on clinical symptoms, serum thyroxine, TRAb, thyroid ultrasound and orbital computed tomography.

The receptor's source is an adult man with Graves' hyperthyroidism. This chain connects TRBV11-2 to TRBJ2-7; 9 nucleotides align to TRBD1. Sequencing was performed on peripheral blood or thyroid tissue (not recorded which). CDR3 DNA: TGTGCCAGCAGCTTAACGGTGGGGGGACAGGGCTACGAGCAGTACTTC. Its translation: CASSLTVGGQGYEQYF.